This T cell receptor beta chain was captured in a study of blood T cell repertoires in COVID-19. The wider study: Donors in the United States, Italy and Spain gave samples during acute or convalescent COVID-19. The cDNA or gDNA used as material had been derived from T cells, B-cell-depleted T cells, or PBMCs.

Authors' processing steps: For nucleated cells, counts were estimated from reference gene primer amplification. Only in-frame clones appear in the TCRdb table, and some are missing; sequencing was by immunoSEQ multiplex PCR. That table supplies the V and J calls and clone size; D and trimming were determined from the DNA. The table lists some 300,000 clones, around nine tenths of them singletons. The CDR3 contains 16 residues. Germline trimming cut 2 bases from V and 1 base from J; bases unmatched to any gene: 2. Per germline, CDR1 LNHDA and CDR2 SQIVND (reference sequence). The TCR comes from a man aged 65 to 85 with acute or convalescent COVID-19. The sequenced sample was peripheral blood. The V and J genes are TRBV19 and TRBJ1-5, with 10 positions matching TRBD1. Written as DNA, the CDR3 is TGTGCCAGTAGTATAAGGGACAGGGGAAGCAATCAGCCCCAGCATTTT. Protein sequence: CASSIRDRGSNQPQHF. The variable domain in full, with the rest retrieved from reference TRBV19 and TRBJ1-5, is DGGITQSPKYLFRKEGQNVTLSCEQNLNHDAMYWYRQDPGQGLRLIYYSQIVNDFQKGDIAEGYSVSREKKESFPLTVTSAQKNPTAFYLCASSIRDRGSNQPQHFGDGTRLSIL.